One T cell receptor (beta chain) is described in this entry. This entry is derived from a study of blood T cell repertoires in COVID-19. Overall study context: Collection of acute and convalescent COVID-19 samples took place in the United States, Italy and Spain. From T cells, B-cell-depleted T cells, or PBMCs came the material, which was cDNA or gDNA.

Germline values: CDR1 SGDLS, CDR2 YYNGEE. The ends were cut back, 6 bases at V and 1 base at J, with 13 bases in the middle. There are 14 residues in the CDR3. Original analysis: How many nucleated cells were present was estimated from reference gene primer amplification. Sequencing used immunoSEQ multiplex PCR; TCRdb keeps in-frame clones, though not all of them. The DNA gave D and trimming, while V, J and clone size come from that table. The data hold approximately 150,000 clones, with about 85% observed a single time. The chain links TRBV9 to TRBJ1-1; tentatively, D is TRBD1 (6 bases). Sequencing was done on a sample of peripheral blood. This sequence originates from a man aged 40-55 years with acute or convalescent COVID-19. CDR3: CASNTGTTNTEAFF. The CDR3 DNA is TGTGCCAGCAACACGGGGACAACGAACACTGAAGCTTTCTTT.